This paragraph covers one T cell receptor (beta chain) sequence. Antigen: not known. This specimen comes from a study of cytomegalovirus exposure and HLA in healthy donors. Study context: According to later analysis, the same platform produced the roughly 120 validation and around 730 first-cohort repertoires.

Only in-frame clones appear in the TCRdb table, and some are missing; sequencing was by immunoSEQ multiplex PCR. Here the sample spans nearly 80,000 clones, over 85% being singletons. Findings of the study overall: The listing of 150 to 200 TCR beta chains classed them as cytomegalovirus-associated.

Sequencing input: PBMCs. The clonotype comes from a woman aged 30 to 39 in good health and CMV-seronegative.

This CDR3 reads CASSYRVNTGELFF. In DNA, the CDR3 is TGTGCCAGCAGCTACAGGGTAAACACCGGGGAGCTGTTTTTT. V and J are TRBV28 and TRBJ2-2; D may be TRBD1 (6 bases). The CDR3 runs 14 residues. V was pared by 6 bases and J by 2 bases, with 10 bases between. CDR1 and CDR2 from the germline V gene are MDHEN and SYDVKM.